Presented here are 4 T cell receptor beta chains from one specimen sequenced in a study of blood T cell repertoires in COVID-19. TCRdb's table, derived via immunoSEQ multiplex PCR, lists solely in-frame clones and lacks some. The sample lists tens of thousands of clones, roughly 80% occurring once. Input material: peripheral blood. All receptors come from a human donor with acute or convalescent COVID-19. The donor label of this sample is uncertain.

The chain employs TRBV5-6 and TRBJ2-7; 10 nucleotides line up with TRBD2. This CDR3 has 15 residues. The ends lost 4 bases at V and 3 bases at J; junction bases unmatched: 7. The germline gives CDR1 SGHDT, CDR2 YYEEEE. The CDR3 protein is CASSPGTSVNYEQYF. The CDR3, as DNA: TGTGCCAGCAGCCCCGGGACTAGCGTCAACTACGAGCAGTACTTC.

The CDR3 reads CASSNRENDYEQYF. CDR3 sequence (DNA): TGTGCCAGCAGCAACAGGGAAAACGACTACGAGCAGTACTTC. The rearrangement joins TRBV21-1 to TRBJ2-7; the table calls TRBD1, which could not be checked here. TRBV21-1 is a listed pseudogene. The CDR3 covers 14 residues.

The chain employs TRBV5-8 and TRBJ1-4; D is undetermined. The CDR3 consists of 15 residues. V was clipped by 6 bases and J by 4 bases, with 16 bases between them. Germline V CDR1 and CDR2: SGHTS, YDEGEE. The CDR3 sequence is CASNQLGSRNEKLFF. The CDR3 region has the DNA TGTGCCAGCAACCAATTGGGCAGTCGTAATGAAAAACTGTTTTTT. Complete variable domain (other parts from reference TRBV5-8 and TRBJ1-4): EAGVTQSPTHLIKTRGQQATLRCSPISGHTSVYWYQQALGLGLQFLLWYDEGEERNRGNFPPRFSGRQFPNYSSELNVNALELEDSALYLCASNQLGSRNEKLFFGSGTQLSVL.

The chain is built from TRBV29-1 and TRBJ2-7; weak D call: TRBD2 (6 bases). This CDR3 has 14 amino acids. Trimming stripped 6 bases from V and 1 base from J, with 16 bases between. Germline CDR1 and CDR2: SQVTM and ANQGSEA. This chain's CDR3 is CSVGTWQGSYEQYF. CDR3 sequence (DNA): TGCAGCGTGGGGACTTGGCAGGGTTCCTACGAGCAGTACTTC.